Given below is one T cell receptor beta chain in context. The data derive from a study of blood T cell repertoires in COVID-19. CDR1 and CDR2 (germline): SNHLY, FYNNEI. Trimming took off 5 bases at V and 10 bases at J, with 15 bases between the two ends. The CDR3 is 13 amino acids. The repertoire was sequenced with immunoSEQ multiplex PCR; TCRdb's copy has only in-frame clones and lacks some. The sample consists of around 250,000 clones, about 88% of them appearing once. The chain joins TRBV2 to TRBJ2-1; TRBD2 is a possible D gene (5 bases). The sample consisted of PBMCs or T cells enriched from blood (not recorded which). This TCR derives from a woman between 50 and 59 years old who had recovered from COVID-19. In DNA form, the CDR3 reads TGTGCCAGCAGTCGCGGGCCGAGTCGGGAGCAGTTCTTC. The encoded protein is CASSRGPSREQFF.